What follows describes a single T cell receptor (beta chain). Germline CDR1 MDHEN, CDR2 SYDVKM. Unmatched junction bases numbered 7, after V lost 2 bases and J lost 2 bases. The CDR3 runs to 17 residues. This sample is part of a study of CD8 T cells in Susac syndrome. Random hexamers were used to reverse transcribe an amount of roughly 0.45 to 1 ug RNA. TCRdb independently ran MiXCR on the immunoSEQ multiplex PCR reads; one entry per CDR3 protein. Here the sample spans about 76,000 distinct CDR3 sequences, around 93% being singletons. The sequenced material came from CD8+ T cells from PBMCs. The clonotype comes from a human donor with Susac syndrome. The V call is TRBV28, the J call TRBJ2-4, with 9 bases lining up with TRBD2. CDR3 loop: CASSLTPSGETKNIQYF. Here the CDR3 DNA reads TGTGCCAGCAGTTTAACCCCTAGCGGGGAGACCAAAAACATTCAGTACTTC. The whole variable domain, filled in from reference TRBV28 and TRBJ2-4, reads DVKVTQSSRYLVKRTGEKVFLECVQDMDHENMFWYRQDPGLGLRLIYFSYDVKMKEKGDIPEGYSVSREKKERFSLILESASTNQTSMYLCASSLTPSGETKNIQYFGAGTRLSVL.